The rows below give T cell receptor beta chains drawn from one sample of a study of T cell responses to AZD1222 COVID-19 vaccine. Assay used: immunoSEQ multiplex PCR; TCRdb lists only in-frame clones, some missing. The data hold about 190,000 clones, with over 80% observed a single time. The source was peripheral blood, collected on day 0 of MenACWY control vaccination. The source of these receptors is an adult in good health. CDR3s include the opening cysteine and the closing phenylalanine or tryptophan. D genes are given only for firm matches. Part of the rows lack a size; the others show once, few, many or a class for expanded clones.

v_gene: TRBV19
j_gene: TRBJ1-6
d_gene: .
abundance: few
CDR3aa: CASTAVDSDNSPLHF
CDR3nt: TGTGCCAGTACCGCCGTGGACAGCGATAATTCACCCCTCCACTTT

v_gene: TRBV21-1
j_gene: TRBJ2-2
d_gene: .
abundance: .
CDR3aa: CASSITDRVKAGELFF
CDR3nt: TGTGCCAGCAGCATAACCGACAGGGTAAAGGCCGGGGAGCTGTTTTTT

v_gene: TRBV19
j_gene: TRBJ1-3
d_gene: .
abundance: .
CDR3aa: CASNPTVDTTSGNTIYF
CDR3nt: TGTGCCAGTAACCCAACCGTCGACACCACATCTGGAAACACCATATATTTT

v_gene: TRBV7-2
j_gene: TRBJ2-3
d_gene: .
abundance: .
CDR3aa: CASSLGGVAHTDTQYF
CDR3nt: TGTGCCAGCAGCTTAGGGGGAGTGGCGCACACAGATACGCAGTATTTT

v_gene: TRBV6-5
j_gene: TRBJ2-1
d_gene: .
abundance: .
CDR3aa: CASSSPGRGHGEQFF
CDR3nt: TGTGCCAGCAGTTCCCCGGGGAGGGGGCATGGAGAGCAGTTCTTC

v_gene: TRBV5-5
j_gene: TRBJ1-1
d_gene: .
abundance: .
CDR3aa: CASTDTRIRAFF
CDR3nt: TGTGCCAGCACCGATACCAGAATCCGGGCTTTCTTT

v_gene: TRBV28
j_gene: TRBJ2-3
d_gene: .
abundance: .
CDR3aa: CASTLVRSTDTQYF
CDR3nt: TGTGCCAGCACCCTCGTCCGAAGCACAGATACGCAGTATTTT

v_gene: TRBV5-1
j_gene: TRBJ2-7
d_gene: .
abundance: few
CDR3aa: CASRKGPSSYEQYF
CDR3nt: TGCGCCAGCAGAAAGGGTCCTAGCTCCTACGAGCAGTACTTC

v_gene: TRBV5-6
j_gene: TRBJ2-1
d_gene: .
abundance: .
CDR3aa: CASSLGGHPSYNEQFF
CDR3nt: TGTGCCAGCAGCTTGGGGGGACACCCCTCCTACAATGAGCAGTTCTTC

v_gene: TRBV30
j_gene: TRBJ1-1
d_gene: .
abundance: .
CDR3aa: CAWSLGTVNTEAFF
CDR3nt: TGTGCCTGGAGCCTCGGGACCGTGAACACTGAAGCTTTCTTT

v_gene: TRBV5-4
j_gene: TRBJ2-7
d_gene: TRBD1
abundance: .
CDR3aa: CASSPGTGGSYEQYF
CDR3nt: TGTGCCAGCAGCCCCGGTACAGGGGGATCCTACGAGCAGTACTTC

v_gene: TRBV7-2
j_gene: TRBJ2-7
d_gene: .
abundance: .
CDR3aa: CASSFPGTAQNYEQYF
CDR3nt: TGTGCCAGCAGCTTTCCCGGGACGGCGCAAAACTACGAGCAGTACTTC

v_gene: TRBV28
j_gene: TRBJ1-2
d_gene: .
abundance: .
CDR3aa: CASSLFAGGFGYTF
CDR3nt: TGTGCCAGCAGTTTATTTGCAGGCGGCTTTGGCTACACCTTC

v_gene: TRBV18
j_gene: TRBJ2-1
d_gene: TRBD2
abundance: .
CDR3aa: CASSPRGGGAWGEQFF
CDR3nt: TGTGCCAGCTCACCACGAGGCGGGGGGGCCTGGGGTGAGCAGTTCTTC

v_gene: TRBV10-3
j_gene: TRBJ1-4
d_gene: .
abundance: few
CDR3aa: CAISESGDTNEKLFF
CDR3nt: TGTGCCATCAGTGAGTCGGGGGACACTAATGAAAAACTGTTTTTT

v_gene: TRBV7-9
j_gene: TRBJ2-1
d_gene: TRBD2
abundance: few
CDR3aa: CASSLASPGGGHEQFF
CDR3nt: TGTGCCAGCAGCTTAGCCTCGCCGGGAGGGGGGCATGAGCAGTTCTTC

v_gene: TRBV6-4
j_gene: TRBJ1-6
d_gene: TRBD1
abundance: .
CDR3aa: CASSENSDREVSPLHF
CDR3nt: TGTGCCAGCAGTGAGAATTCGGACAGGGAGGTTTCACCCCTCCACTTT

v_gene: TRBV12-1
j_gene: TRBJ1-1
d_gene: .
abundance: once
CDR3aa: CASSGRTLHMNTEAFF
CDR3nt: TGTGCCAGCAGCGGCAGGACATTGCACATGAACACTGAAGCTTTCTTT

v_gene: TRBV6-2/TRBV6-3
j_gene: TRBJ1-1
d_gene: TRBD1
abundance: .
CDR3aa: CASSYLRDRDEAFF
CDR3nt: TGTGCCAGCAGTTACCTCAGGGACAGGGACGAAGCTTTCTTT

v_gene: TRBV19
j_gene: TRBJ2-1
d_gene: TRBD2
abundance: .
CDR3aa: CASRELAGGIYNEQFF
CDR3nt: TGTGCCAGTAGGGAGCTAGCGGGGGGCATATACAATGAGCAGTTCTTC

v_gene: TRBV29-1
j_gene: TRBJ1-2
d_gene: .
abundance: .
CDR3aa: CSVLRKYGYTF
CDR3nt: TGCAGCGTTTTAAGGAAATATGGCTACACCTTC

v_gene: TRBV5-1
j_gene: TRBJ2-2
d_gene: TRBD2
abundance: .
CDR3aa: CASSLGLAGHTGELFF
CDR3nt: TGCGCCAGCAGCTTGGGGCTAGCGGGGCATACCGGGGAGCTGTTTTTT

v_gene: TRBV19
j_gene: TRBJ1-5
d_gene: .
abundance: .
CDR3aa: CASQDRHNQPQHF
CDR3nt: TGTGCCAGTCAGGACAGACACAATCAGCCCCAGCATTTT

v_gene: TRBV15
j_gene: TRBJ1-4
d_gene: .
abundance: .
CDR3aa: CATSRDLGEANEKLFF
CDR3nt: TGTGCCACCAGCAGAGATCTCGGGGAAGCTAATGAAAAACTGTTTTTT

v_gene: TRBV5-1
j_gene: TRBJ2-7
d_gene: .
abundance: .
CDR3aa: CASSPDVRSYEQYF
CDR3nt: TGCGCCAGCAGCCCCGACGTGCGGTCCTACGAGCAGTACTTC

v_gene: TRBV28
j_gene: TRBJ1-1
d_gene: .
abundance: .
CDR3aa: CASSYPGGNTEAFF
CDR3nt: TGTGCCAGCAGTTACCCCGGCGGGAACACTGAAGCTTTCTTT

v_gene: TRBV12-3/TRBV12-4
j_gene: TRBJ1-5
d_gene: .
abundance: .
CDR3aa: CASSLEGHQPQHF
CDR3nt: TGTGCCAGCAGTTTGGAGGGTCATCAGCCCCAGCATTTT

v_gene: TRBV9
j_gene: TRBJ2-7
d_gene: TRBD2
abundance: few
CDR3aa: CASSTGGASSYEQYF
CDR3nt: TGTGCCAGCAGCACCGGGGGGGCCAGCTCCTACGAGCAGTACTTC

v_gene: TRBV7-3
j_gene: TRBJ2-1
d_gene: TRBD2
abundance: .
CDR3aa: CASSVLAGASNEQFF
CDR3nt: TGTGCCAGCAGCGTACTAGCGGGGGCATCCAATGAGCAGTTCTTC

v_gene: TRBV9
j_gene: TRBJ2-3
d_gene: .
abundance: once
CDR3aa: CASSAPSTDTQYF
CDR3nt: TGTGCCAGCAGCGCCCCTAGCACAGATACGCAGTATTTT

v_gene: TRBV9
j_gene: TRBJ2-2
d_gene: .
abundance: few
CDR3aa: CASSVAEYTGELFF
CDR3nt: TGTGCCAGCAGCGTCGCGGAGTACACCGGGGAGCTGTTTTTT

v_gene: TRBV4-2
j_gene: TRBJ2-5
d_gene: TRBD2
abundance: few
CDR3aa: CASSQDMLAGETQYF
CDR3nt: TGTGCCAGCAGCCAAGATATGCTAGCGGGGGAGACCCAGTACTTC

v_gene: TRBV5-1
j_gene: TRBJ2-5
d_gene: TRBD2
abundance: .
CDR3aa: CASRELAGVPETQYF
CDR3nt: TGCGCCAGCAGAGAACTAGCGGGAGTGCCAGAGACCCAGTACTTC

v_gene: TRBV9
j_gene: TRBJ1-3
d_gene: .
abundance: .
CDR3aa: CASTLGGAGNTIYF
CDR3nt: TGTGCCAGCACCCTAGGGGGGGCTGGAAACACCATATATTTT

v_gene: TRBV7-8
j_gene: TRBJ1-6
d_gene: .
abundance: few
CDR3aa: CASSFDRVSPLHF
CDR3nt: TGTGCCAGCAGCTTCGACCGGGTCTCACCCCTCCACTTT

v_gene: TRBV5-8
j_gene: TRBJ2-5
d_gene: .
abundance: .
CDR3aa: CASSQGNLETQYF
CDR3nt: TGTGCCAGCAGCCAAGGGAATTTGGAGACCCAGTACTTC

v_gene: TRBV30
j_gene: TRBJ1-3
d_gene: .
abundance: once
CDR3aa: CAWSPGSGNTIYF
CDR3nt: TGTGCCTGGAGCCCAGGCTCTGGAAACACCATATATTTT

v_gene: TRBV5-1
j_gene: TRBJ1-3
d_gene: .
abundance: .
CDR3aa: CASSVDGSGNTIYF
CDR3nt: TGCGCCAGCAGCGTTGACGGGTCAGGAAACACCATATATTTT

v_gene: TRBV5-5
j_gene: TRBJ1-3
d_gene: TRBD1
abundance: .
CDR3aa: CASSGGTDGNTIYF
CDR3nt: TGTGCCAGCAGCGGCGGGACAGATGGAAACACCATATATTTT

v_gene: TRBV7-2
j_gene: TRBJ1-1
d_gene: .
abundance: .
CDR3aa: CASSLPWGTEAFF
CDR3nt: TGTGCCAGCAGCTTACCTTGGGGGACTGAAGCTTTCTTT

v_gene: TRBV3-1/TRBV3-2
j_gene: TRBJ1-4
d_gene: .
abundance: .
CDR3aa: CASSQGGLNGKLFF
CDR3nt: TGTGCCAGCAGCCAAGGAGGTCTCAATGGAAAACTGTTTTTT

v_gene: TRBV15
j_gene: TRBJ1-5
d_gene: .
abundance: .
CDR3aa: CATSRGMGGQPQHF
CDR3nt: TGTGCCACCAGCAGAGGGATGGGGGGTCAGCCCCAGCATTTT

v_gene: TRBV28
j_gene: TRBJ2-1
d_gene: .
abundance: once
CDR3aa: CASVHSSSYNEQFF
CDR3nt: TGTGCCAGCGTGCACAGTAGCTCCTACAATGAGCAGTTCTTC

v_gene: TRBV7-8
j_gene: TRBJ2-2
d_gene: TRBD2
abundance: .
CDR3aa: CASSLAKAGGTGELFF
CDR3nt: TGTGCCAGCAGCTTAGCGAAGGCGGGGGGCACCGGGGAGCTGTTTTTT

v_gene: TRBV19
j_gene: TRBJ2-5
d_gene: TRBD1
abundance: .
CDR3aa: CASSTLLDRGRETQYF
CDR3nt: TGTGCCAGTAGCACCTTGCTTGACAGGGGGAGGGAGACCCAGTACTTC

v_gene: TRBV7-2
j_gene: TRBJ1-1
d_gene: .
abundance: .
CDR3aa: CASRWGENTEAFF
CDR3nt: TGTGCCAGCAGATGGGGGGAGAACACTGAAGCTTTCTTT

v_gene: TRBV19
j_gene: TRBJ1-1
d_gene: TRBD1
abundance: .
CDR3aa: CASSPPTGEPDTEAFF
CDR3nt: TGTGCCAGTAGTCCCCCGACAGGGGAACCCGACACTGAAGCTTTCTTT

v_gene: TRBV5-1
j_gene: TRBJ2-2
d_gene: TRBD1
abundance: few
CDR3aa: CASSFPGQASGELFF
CDR3nt: TGCGCCAGCAGCTTCCCGGGACAGGCTAGCGGGGAGCTGTTTTTT

v_gene: TRBV5-1
j_gene: TRBJ2-5
d_gene: TRBD1
abundance: .
CDR3aa: CASSLDGTGGETQYF
CDR3nt: TGCGCCAGCAGCTTGGATGGGACAGGGGGTGAGACCCAGTACTTC

v_gene: TRBV19
j_gene: TRBJ1-5
d_gene: .
abundance: .
CDR3aa: CASSIGFGQPQHF
CDR3nt: TGTGCCAGTAGTATAGGGTTCGGTCAGCCCCAGCATTTT

v_gene: TRBV15
j_gene: TRBJ2-5
d_gene: .
abundance: .
CDR3aa: CATSNRQNQETQYF
CDR3nt: TGTGCCACCTCTAACAGACAAAACCAAGAGACCCAGTACTTC

v_gene: TRBV29-1
j_gene: TRBJ2-5
d_gene: TRBD2
abundance: .
CDR3aa: CSVQLGLAGFGTQYF
CDR3nt: TGCAGCGTTCAATTGGGACTAGCGGGGTTCGGGACCCAGTACTTC